These T cell receptor beta chains were read from a single sample in a study of somatic mutations in cytotoxic T cells in rheumatoid arthritis. This table comes from immunoSEQ multiplex PCR, and its TCRdb copy is limited to in-frame clones, with some not included. The data show tens of thousands of clones, with roughly 86% seen just once and more than 8% held by the top ten. Material for sequencing was CD8+ T cells sorted from blood. Receptors originate from an adult with rheumatoid arthritis. Both conserved end residues are part of each CDR3. Fields, in order: V gene, D gene, clone size, J gene, CDR3 DNA, CDR3 protein. A D gene is named only where the DNA matches it firmly. Size tells how often a clone was seen (once, few, many) or the class of an expanded clone, and some rows leave it out.

>TRBV6-6|.|.|TRBJ2-1
TGTGCCAGCAGTGACGACAGCAACGAGCAGTTCTTC
CASSDDSNEQFF
>TRBV7-3|.|.|TRBJ2-6
TGTGCCAGCAGCTTGGTATCGGGGCAGCTCTTTGGGGCCAACGTCCTGACTTTC
CASSLVSGQLFGANVLTF
>TRBV6-1|.|.|TRBJ2-1
TGTGCCAGCAGTGAAGTTCAGGGTAATGAGCAGTTCTTC
CASSEVQGNEQFF
>TRBV2|.|.|TRBJ1-2
TGTGCCAGCAAGGGCTCCTTAGGTGGCTACACCTTC
CASKGSLGGYTF
>TRBV5-6|TRBD2|.|TRBJ2-2
TGTGCCAGCAGCTTCTGGCGGGGAGGGACCGGGGAGCTGTTTTTT
CASSFWRGGTGELFF
>TRBV29-1|TRBD1|.|TRBJ2-7
TGCAGCGTTATCTCGACAGGGGGCCAATCCTACGAGCAGTACTTC
CSVISTGGQSYEQYF
>TRBV7-2|TRBD1|.|TRBJ1-2
TGTGCCAGCAGCAGTCCCGGACAGGGGGTTGACGATGGCTACACCTTC
CASSSPGQGVDDGYTF
>TRBV11-3|.|once|TRBJ1-1
TGTGCCAGCAGCTTAGGAAGGAACACTGAAGCTTTCTTT
CASSLGRNTEAFF
>TRBV9|.|.|TRBJ2-7
TGTGCCAGCAGCCCGGGGGTAGGAGCCTACGAGCAGTACTTC
CASSPGVGAYEQYF
>TRBV6-5|.|few|TRBJ1-1
TGTGCCAGCAGTTACTCGGCCTTAACTGAAGCTTTCTTT
CASSYSALTEAFF
>TRBV4-1|TRBD2|once|TRBJ2-1
TGCGCCAGCAGCCAAGATCGCGAACTAGCGGGAGACAATGAGCAGTTCTTC
CASSQDRELAGDNEQFF
>TRBV10-3|TRBD1|.|TRBJ1-2
TGTGCCATCGAGGACGGGACAGCTTCGAGAAACTATGGCTACACCTTC
CAIEDGTASRNYGYTF
>TRBV7-7|.|.|TRBJ2-5
TGTGCCAGCAGCTTAGAGCAGCAAGAGACCCAGTACTTC
CASSLEQQETQYF
>TRBV7-3|TRBD2|.|TRBJ2-1
TGTGCCAGCAGCCTATTAGCGGGAGGGCCGGTCAATGAGCAGTTCTTC
CASSLLAGGPVNEQFF
>TRBV27|TRBD2|once|TRBJ2-1
TGTGCCAGCAGTTTTGGACTAGCGGGGGCTTCTGAGCAGTTCTTC
CASSFGLAGASEQFF
>TRBV6-1|.|once|TRBJ2-7
TGTGCCAGCAGTGAATACATTTCCTACGAGCAGTACTTC
CASSEYISYEQYF
>TRBV5-8|TRBD2|.|TRBJ2-1
TGTGCCAGCAGCTTGGTCGGGAGGGCCTCCAATGAGCAGTTCTTC
CASSLVGRASNEQFF
>TRBV2|.|.|TRBJ2-3
TGTGCCAGCAGCGAAGGACATTCCACCACAGATACGCAGTATTTT
CASSEGHSTTDTQYF
>TRBV4-2|TRBD2|.|TRBJ2-7
TGTGCCAGCAGCCCCACCATGAAGGGGACTAGTTACGAGCAGTACTTC
CASSPTMKGTSYEQYF
>TRBV5-6|.|.|TRBJ1-1
TGTGCCAGCAGCTACTATGGGGGGACTGAAGCTTTCTTT
CASSYYGGTEAFF
>TRBV30|TRBD2|.|TRBJ2-3
TGTGCCTGGAGTTCGACTAGCGCAGATACGCAGTATTTT
CAWSSTSADTQYF
>TRBV12-5|TRBD2|.|TRBJ2-1
TGTGCTAGTGGTTTGGGTAGCGGGGCCTACAATGAGCAGTTCTTC
CASGLGSGAYNEQFF
>TRBV5-1|TRBD1|few|TRBJ1-1
TGCGCCAGCAGCCTCTGGACAGGGAGGGACACTGAAGCTTTCTTT
CASSLWTGRDTEAFF
>TRBV7-2|.|.|TRBJ1-3
TGTGCCAGCAGCCCCGAGGGATCGGGCCTAAGCTCTGGAAACACCATATATTTT
CASSPEGSGLSSGNTIYF
>TRBV11-2|.|once|TRBJ2-7
TGTGCCAGCAGTCGGGACATTACAAATTTCTACGAGCAGTACTTC
CASSRDITNFYEQYF
>TRBV4-1|TRBD2|.|TRBJ2-1
TGCGCCAGCAGCCAAGCAGCGGGAGCAGGTAATGAGCAGTTCTTC
CASSQAAGAGNEQFF
>TRBV11-2|.|.|TRBJ2-2
TGTGCCAGCCCACAGTTCGATACCGGGGAGCTGTTTTTT
CASPQFDTGELFF
>TRBV2|TRBD1|.|TRBJ2-7
TGTGCCAGCAGTGCCCGGGACAGAAGCTCCTACGAGCAGTACTTC
CASSARDRSSYEQYF
>TRBV5-1|.|.|TRBJ2-7
TGCGCCAGCAGCTTGCGGCAGGGGCGATTCTACGAGCAGTACTTC
CASSLRQGRFYEQYF
>TRBV4-1|.|.|TRBJ2-1
TGCGCCAGCAGCCAGAACCTGGGACTTCACAATGAGCAGTTCTTC
CASSQNLGLHNEQFF
>TRBV2|TRBD2|.|TRBJ2-5
TGTGCCAGCCCTTATACGTCTAGCGGGGGGGCTGAGACCCAGTACTTC
CASPYTSSGGAETQYF
>TRBV7-3|.|.|TRBJ2-1
TGTGCCAGCAGCCTGGAAGCGCGCGGCGATGAGCAGTTCTTC
CASSLEARGDEQFF
>TRBV7-3|.|once|TRBJ2-1
TGTGCCAGCAGCTCCTCCCCTCTAGGCTACAATGAGCAGTTCTTC
CASSSSPLGYNEQFF
>TRBV7-2|TRBD1|.|TRBJ2-7
TGTGCCAGCAGCTTACCAGCGACAGGGACCTCCTACGAGCAGTACTTC
CASSLPATGTSYEQYF
>TRBV18|TRBD1|.|TRBJ2-1
TGTGCCAGCTCCTCTATGGACAGGGCCTCCTATTACTACAATGAGCAGTTCTTC
CASSSMDRASYYYNEQFF
>TRBV5-1|TRBD2|.|TRBJ2-3
TGCGCCAGCAGCGATGGGACTAGCGGGGTGGGCTACGATACGCAGTATTTT
CASSDGTSGVGYDTQYF
>TRBV5-1|TRBD1|few|TRBJ2-7
TGCGCCAGCAGCGGAGCCCCGGGGACAGGGCTCGAGCAGTACTTC
CASSGAPGTGLEQYF
>TRBV28|.|.|TRBJ2-6
TGTGCCAGCAGTAACTTCAGACAAAGCTCTGGGGCCAACGTCCTGACTTTC
CASSNFRQSSGANVLTF
>TRBV7-9|.|.|TRBJ2-1
TGTGCCAGCACCCAACCGGTTGCAGGGACGGGACGTTACAATGAGCAGTTCTTC
CASTQPVAGTGRYNEQFF
>TRBV11-2|.|few|TRBJ2-7
TGTGCCAGCAGCTTAACCCCCCACGAGCAGTACTTC
CASSLTPHEQYF
>TRBV2|TRBD1|.|TRBJ2-7
TGTGCCAGCCTAGGGGGCCCCTACGAGCAGTACTTC
CASLGGPYEQYF
>TRBV7-3|.|once|TRBJ2-7
TGTGCCAGCAGCTCCGGACTAGGGGGCGAGCAGTACTTC
CASSSGLGGEQYF